Listed below are T cell receptor beta chains from one sample, sequenced in a study of T cell responses to AZD1222 COVID-19 vaccine. TCRdb's table, derived via immunoSEQ multiplex PCR, lists solely in-frame clones and lacks some. The sample includes tens of thousands of clones, about 90% of them seen just once. Sequences were derived from peripheral blood, sampled on day 0 of AZD1222 vaccination. Every receptor here comes from an adult in good health. The CDR3 runs from the conserved cysteine through the conserved F or W. Only some rows state a clone size, as once, few, many or a class for expanded clones.

V	J	size	length	CDR3
TRBV30	TRBJ1-2	NA	13	CAWSAGPRYGYTF
TRBV6-5	TRBJ2-3	NA	13	CASSYSWGDTQYF
TRBV6-4	TRBJ2-3	NA	14	CASSDGGSTDTQYF
TRBV12-5	TRBJ2-7	NA	14	CASGFWTVHYEQYF
TRBV6-5	TRBJ1-1	NA	14	CASSSARLNTEAFF
TRBV27	TRBJ1-4	NA	15	CASRVLRGGNEKLFF
TRBV21-1	TRBJ2-7	once	15	CASSKVVRGPYEQYF
TRBV10-3	TRBJ2-5	NA	17	CAISEGFTGRASETQYF
TRBV29-1	TRBJ2-3	NA	14	CSVEEEMRVNTQYF
TRBV6-6	TRBJ1-5	few	15	CASSDPGRSNQPQHF
TRBV28	TRBJ1-6	NA	13	CASSFRVDSPLHF
TRBV7-2	TRBJ2-2	NA	14	CASSAGLNTGELFF
TRBV6-2/TRBV6-3	TRBJ2-1	NA	16	CASSYNFLLGDNEQFF
TRBV12-3/TRBV12-4	TRBJ1-4	NA	11	CASRRDEKLFF
TRBV19	TRBJ2-7	NA	16	CASSFRAGVSVYEQYF
TRBV19	TRBJ2-7	NA	13	CASKDRYSYEQYF
TRBV7-2	TRBJ2-7	NA	13	CASSPLEVGEQYF
TRBV5-5	TRBJ2-7	NA	14	CASSLGQVSYEQYF
TRBV18	TRBJ2-3	NA	16	CASSPTLTGQGHTQYF
TRBV2	TRBJ1-5	NA	15	CASWERTGGGQPQHF
TRBV7-2	TRBJ1-2	NA	13	CASSRQGFYGYTF
TRBV25-1	TRBJ2-1	NA	15	CASSVLAGASDEQFF
TRBV11-2	TRBJ2-7	NA	16	CASSPLRRQDQYEQYF
TRBV5-1	TRBJ2-7	NA	15	CASSLRGTNGYEQYF
TRBV3-1/TRBV3-2	TRBJ1-5	NA	15	CASSQDLYGDQPQHF
TRBV7-8	TRBJ2-6	once	20	CASSQARGAGETSGANVLTF
TRBV2	TRBJ2-5	NA	15	CASSEEGTRQETQYF
TRBV9	TRBJ2-3	NA	15	CASSGRDRVIDTQYF
TRBV6-5	TRBJ1-4	NA	14	CASRRGGNNEKLFF
TRBV5-8	TRBJ1-1	NA	14	CASSFTRRNTEAFF
TRBV5-1	TRBJ2-3	NA	15	CASTNRAGGTDTQYF
TRBV3-1/TRBV3-2	TRBJ1-3	NA	15	CASSHPPFRGNTIYF
TRBV20-1	TRBJ2-1	once	11	CSARELDEQFF
TRBV20-1	TRBJ2-7	NA	12	CSASVSSYEQYF
TRBV5-1	TRBJ2-1	NA	17	CASSPGTSGRMGNEQFF
TRBV10-1	TRBJ2-3	NA	15	CASSDRGLPGDTQYF
TRBV7-9	TRBJ2-1	once	16	CASSPETSRIYNEQFF
TRBV27	TRBJ2-1	once	12	CASSSLAGPPFF
TRBV27	TRBJ2-6	NA	16	CASSLSGGTGANVLTF
TRBV7-7	TRBJ2-1	NA	17	CASSLGLAGSSYNEQFF